Sequencing of this T cell receptor (beta chain) was carried out in a study of neurological immune-mediated disorders. This clonotype was picked up many times. 2 million unsorted PBMCs were stored in RNAlater at -80 °C before RNA extraction. Per the germline V gene, CDR1 is SGDLS and CDR2 is YYNGEE. This CDR3 is 18 amino acids long. V lost 0 bases and J lost 2, with 15 bases in between. Synthesis of cDNA used 5'RACE (with 10-nucleotide random UMIs). TCRdb re-called the 5' RACE reads through MiXCR, storing one row per CDR3 protein. The repertoire has 60,000 or so distinct CDR3 sequences, 3% to 4% of them found once; the top ten carry 6% to 8.5%.

The material sequenced was PBMCs. V is TRBV9 and J is TRBJ2-6; D possibly corresponds to TRBD1 (6 bases). The origin of this receptor is an older woman with multiple sclerosis. The CDR3 is CASSVARTGLAGANVLTF. In nucleotides, the CDR3 is TGTGCCAGCAGCGTAGCGCGAACAGGGCTCGCTGGGGCCAACGTCCTGACTTTC.